These 2 T cell receptor beta chains share one sample of origin, sequenced in a study of shared clonotypes between healthy human individuals. Generated by immunoSEQ multiplex PCR, the TCRdb table keeps only in-frame clones and is missing some. Of more than 550,000 clones listed, 72% are singletons. Sequenced material: memory CD4+ T cells sorted from blood. Subset in this sample: CD45RA-negative fraction. The receptors here all came from a woman under 40 in good health.

The chain uses TRBV19 and TRBJ1-5, with 8 bases lining up with TRBD1. Germline assignment: CDR1 LNHDA and CDR2 SQIVND (reference sequence). The junction had 12 bases not matched to a gene; V was cut back by 6 bases and J by 2 bases. CDR3 length: 17 residues. CDR3 protein: CASRGNQGAYGNQPQHF. The CDR3 DNA is TGTGCCAGTAGAGGGAATCAGGGGGCATACGGCAATCAGCCCCAGCATTTT.

The V gene is TRBV19, the J gene TRBJ2-7; D perhaps matches TRBD1 (6 bases). V lost 4 bases and J lost 3, with 16 bases in between. Germline CDR1 LNHDA, CDR2 SQIVND (reference sequence). The CDR3 is 15 amino acids. The CDR3 DNA is TGTGCCAGTAGTACGTCGAGGGGGTTTTACTACGAGCAGTACTTC. As protein: CASSTSRGFYYEQYF.